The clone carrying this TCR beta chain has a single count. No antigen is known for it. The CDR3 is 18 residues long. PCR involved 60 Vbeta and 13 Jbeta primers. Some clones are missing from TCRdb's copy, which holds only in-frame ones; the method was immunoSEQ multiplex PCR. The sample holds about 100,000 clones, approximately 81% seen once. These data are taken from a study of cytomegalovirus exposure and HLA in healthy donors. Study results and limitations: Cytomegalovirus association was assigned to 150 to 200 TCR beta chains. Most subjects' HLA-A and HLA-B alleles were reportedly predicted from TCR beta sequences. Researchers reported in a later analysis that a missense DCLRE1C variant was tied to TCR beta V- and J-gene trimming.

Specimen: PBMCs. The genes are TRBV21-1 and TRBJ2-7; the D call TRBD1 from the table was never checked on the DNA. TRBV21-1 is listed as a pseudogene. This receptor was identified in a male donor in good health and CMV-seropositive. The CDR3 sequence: CASSKRDDRGPVSYEQYF. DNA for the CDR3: TGTGCCAGCAGCAAAAGAGACGACAGGGGGCCCGTCAGCTACGAGCAGTACTTC.